This TCR beta chain was captured by sequencing in a study of T cell responses to AZD1222 COVID-19 vaccine. Study context: Both about-4-week and about-12-week second-dose recipients were combined. The study's findings and limits: Donors skewed white British and female; clonal diversity was possibly underestimated. The CD4 TCRs associated with vaccination extended across spike and predominated at 160-218 and 743-854. No repertoire was sampled before or during the peak T cell response, only after it.

The CDR3 has 14 residues. CDR1 MDHEN and CDR2 SYDVKM come from the germline V gene. After removal of 4 bases from V and 3 bases from J, the junction contained 4 bases not matched to a gene. The table came from immunoSEQ multiplex PCR; TCRdb's copy has only in-frame clones and leaves some out. The sample has under 300,000 clones; more than 80% are singletons. For this clone: Its antigen is currently unknown.

The TCR comes from an adult in good health. The chain couples TRBV28 to TRBJ2-7, with 9 positions matching TRBD2. The material was peripheral blood, obtained on day 0 of AZD1222 vaccination. CDR3 region: CASSSVAGVYEQYF. As DNA, the CDR3 is TGTGCCAGCAGTTCAGTAGCGGGGGTCTACGAGCAGTACTTC.